A selection of T cell receptor beta chains follows, all from one sample in a study of T cells in Graves' hyperthyroidism and ophthalmopathy. From the multiplex PCR reads, TCRdb called clonotypes with MiXCR, one entry per CDR3 protein. The table has about 420,000 distinct CDR3 sequences, approximately 15% seen once; the top ten hold less than 6.5%. The sequenced sample consisted of blood. Receptors were obtained from a woman between 18 and 30 years old with Graves' hyperthyroidism. CDR3s include the opening cysteine and the closing phenylalanine or tryptophan. The order of the fields is D gene, clone size, CDR3 length, V gene, J gene, CDR3 DNA, CDR3 protein. The D gene is left open where the match is weak. Where a row states a size, it is once, few, many or the class of an expanded clone; other rows omit it.

D: NA; size: many; length: 14; V: TRBV2; J: TRBJ1-2; DNA: TGTGCCAGCAAAAGGGATACGGCCTTTGATGGCTACACCTTC; CDR3: CASKRDTAFDGYTF
D: TRBD1; size: NA; length: 15; V: TRBV30; J: TRBJ2-3; DNA: TGTGCCTGGAGTACGGGACAGGGGGCCCCAGATACGCAGTATTTT; CDR3: CAWSTGQGAPDTQYF
D: NA; size: many; length: 13; V: TRBV2; J: TRBJ2-1; DNA: TGTGCCAGCAGTGATCTCACATACAATGAGCAGTTCTTC; CDR3: CASSDLTYNEQFF
D: NA; size: many; length: 16; V: TRBV7-3; J: TRBJ2-1; DNA: TGTGCCAGCAGTCCTATCCCAGGGAGCTCCTACAATGAGCAGTTCTTC; CDR3: CASSPIPGSSYNEQFF
D: TRBD2; size: many; length: 14; V: TRBV27; J: TRBJ2-1; DNA: TGTGCCAGCAGTTTTTGGCGGGGGAACAATGAGCAGTTCTTC; CDR3: CASSFWRGNNEQFF
D: TRBD2; size: NA; length: 16; V: TRBV5-1; J: TRBJ2-5; DNA: TGCGCCAGCAGCTTGTTTGGGCGGGAGCGTTCAGAGACCCAGTACTTC; CDR3: CASSLFGRERSETQYF
D: NA; size: many; length: 14; V: TRBV28; J: TRBJ1-1; DNA: TGTGCCAGCGGGGCAGGGGCTTTGAACACTGAAGCTTTCTTT; CDR3: CASGAGALNTEAFF
D: NA; size: many; length: 11; V: TRBV18; J: TRBJ2-1; DNA: TGTGCCAGCTCACCAATCTATGAGCAGTTCTTC; CDR3: CASSPIYEQFF
D: NA; size: many; length: 14; V: TRBV7-9; J: TRBJ1-1; DNA: TGTGCCAGCAGCCGAGGGACTGTTAGCACTGAAGCTTTCTTT; CDR3: CASSRGTVSTEAFF
D: NA; size: few; length: 14; V: TRBV19; J: TRBJ2-6; DNA: TGTGCCAGTACCACAGGGTGGGGGGCCAACGTCCTGACTTTC; CDR3: CASTTGWGANVLTF
D: NA; size: many; length: 13; V: TRBV6-1; J: TRBJ1-5; DNA: TGTGCCAGCAGTACAATAAAAGATCAGCCCCAGCATTTT; CDR3: CASSTIKDQPQHF
D: NA; size: many; length: 16; V: TRBV20-1; J: TRBJ2-1; DNA: TGCAGTGCTAGAGATTATCGCGGAACGATCTACAATGAGCAGTTCTTC; CDR3: CSARDYRGTIYNEQFF
D: TRBD2; size: few; length: 15; V: TRBV6-9; J: TRBJ2-1; DNA: TGCGCCAGCAGTGATGTAGTGGGAGGGCACAATGAGCAGTTCTTC; CDR3: CASSDVVGGHNEQFF
D: NA; size: many; length: 14; V: TRBV20-1; J: TRBJ2-7; DNA: TGCAGTGCTAGAGATCAGTGGTTTTCCTACGAGCAGTACTTC; CDR3: CSARDQWFSYEQYF
D: TRBD1; size: NA; length: 15; V: TRBV15; J: TRBJ1-5; DNA: TGTGCCACCAGCAGAGTCGGACAGGGCAATCAGCCCCAGCATTTT; CDR3: CATSRVGQGNQPQHF
D: TRBD1; size: many; length: 17; V: TRBV28; J: TRBJ2-3; DNA: TGTGCCAGCAGTTTATTCCTGTCTGGGACAGGGGGAGATACGCAGTATTTT; CDR3: CASSLFLSGTGGDTQYF
D: TRBD1; size: many; length: 15; V: TRBV12-3/TRBV12-4; J: TRBJ2-7; DNA: TGTGCCAGCAGTCGCCAGGACAGGGGAGATCACGAGCAGTACTTC; CDR3: CASSRQDRGDHEQYF
D: TRBD1; size: many; length: 14; V: TRBV27; J: TRBJ1-2; DNA: TGTGCCAGTCGCCAATTGGGACAGAGCTATGGCTACACCTTC; CDR3: CASRQLGQSYGYTF
D: TRBD1; size: few; length: 16; V: TRBV6-1; J: TRBJ1-3; DNA: TGTGCCAGCAGTTTAGGACAGGGGATCTCTGGAAACACCATATATTTT; CDR3: CASSLGQGISGNTIYF
D: NA; size: NA; length: 14; V: TRBV27; J: TRBJ2-7; DNA: TGTGCCAGCAGTTTATTTCCTAGACTAAACGAGCAGTACTTC; CDR3: CASSLFPRLNEQYF
D: TRBD1; size: NA; length: 16; V: TRBV28; J: TRBJ1-1; DNA: TGTGCCAGCAGTCTTGGCCGGGACAGGGGATTCACTGAAGCTTTCTTT; CDR3: CASSLGRDRGFTEAFF
D: NA; size: many; length: 12; V: TRBV10-3; J: TRBJ1-2; DNA: TGTGCCATCAGTGGACAGGACTATGGCTACACCTTC; CDR3: CAISGQDYGYTF
D: TRBD1; size: NA; length: 14; V: TRBV5-6; J: TRBJ2-4; DNA: TGTGCCAGCAGCTTCGGACAGGGGAAGGCCATTCAGTACTTC; CDR3: CASSFGQGKAIQYF
D: NA; size: many; length: 14; V: TRBV29-1; J: TRBJ2-7; DNA: TGCAGCGTTGAAGATGGAACAGGGAGCTACGAGCAGTACTTC; CDR3: CSVEDGTGSYEQYF
D: TRBD1; size: few; length: 13; V: TRBV30; J: TRBJ1-5; DNA: TGTGCCTGGAGTCACAGGGGGTTTCAGCCCCAGCATTTT; CDR3: CAWSHRGFQPQHF
D: TRBD2; size: few; length: 15; V: TRBV9; J: TRBJ2-7; DNA: TGTGCCAGCAGCGTAGCAGCGGGAGGGCGGTACGAGCAGTACTTC; CDR3: CASSVAAGGRYEQYF
D: NA; size: many; length: 13; V: TRBV2; J: TRBJ1-2; DNA: TGTGCCAGCGGGGAGGGGGGTCCCTATGGCTACACCTTC; CDR3: CASGEGGPYGYTF
D: NA; size: many; length: 16; V: TRBV27; J: TRBJ1-1; DNA: TGTGCCAGCAGTTTACAAGGGGTCGGCATGAACACTGAAGCTTTCTTT; CDR3: CASSLQGVGMNTEAFF
D: NA; size: many; length: 13; V: TRBV28; J: TRBJ1-2; DNA: TGTGCCAGCAGTTCCCCCGCGGGGAATGGCTACACCTTC; CDR3: CASSSPAGNGYTF
D: NA; size: few; length: 12; V: TRBV7-3; J: TRBJ2-2; DNA: TGTGCCAGCAGCGACTACGCCGGGGAGCTGTTTTTT; CDR3: CASSDYAGELFF
D: NA; size: many; length: 13; V: TRBV3-1; J: TRBJ2-7; DNA: TGTGCCAGCAGCCAGCCCCCTTCCTACGAGCAGTACTTC; CDR3: CASSQPPSYEQYF
D: NA; size: NA; length: 11; V: TRBV30; J: TRBJ1-4; DNA: TGTGCCCGGAGTCCTGACAGAAAACTGTTTTTT; CDR3: CARSPDRKLFF
D: NA; size: many; length: 15; V: TRBV3-1; J: TRBJ2-5; DNA: TGTGCCAGCAGCCAAGGACTCGGGCAGCAAGAGACCCAGTACTTC; CDR3: CASSQGLGQQETQYF